This entry is about one T cell receptor beta chain. The data are from a study of technical replicates of blood from a few donors. Only in-frame clones appear in the TCRdb table, and some are missing; sequencing was by immunoSEQ multiplex PCR. The table records about 100,000 clones, 95% of them present only once. The ends were cut back, 2 bases at V and 5 bases at J, with 13 bases in the middle. CDR1 is SNHLY and CDR2 is FYNNEI in the germline V gene. The CDR3 loop spans 15 amino acids. The sequenced sample consisted of T cells isolated from PBMCs. This receptor was taken from a human donor in good health. The gene calls are TRBV2 and TRBJ1-5; maybe TRBD1 (6 bases). The CDR3 loop reads CASSEIVTGYQPQHF. The CDR3 region has the DNA TGTGCCAGCAGTGAAATTGTAACAGGGTATCAGCCCCAGCATTTT.